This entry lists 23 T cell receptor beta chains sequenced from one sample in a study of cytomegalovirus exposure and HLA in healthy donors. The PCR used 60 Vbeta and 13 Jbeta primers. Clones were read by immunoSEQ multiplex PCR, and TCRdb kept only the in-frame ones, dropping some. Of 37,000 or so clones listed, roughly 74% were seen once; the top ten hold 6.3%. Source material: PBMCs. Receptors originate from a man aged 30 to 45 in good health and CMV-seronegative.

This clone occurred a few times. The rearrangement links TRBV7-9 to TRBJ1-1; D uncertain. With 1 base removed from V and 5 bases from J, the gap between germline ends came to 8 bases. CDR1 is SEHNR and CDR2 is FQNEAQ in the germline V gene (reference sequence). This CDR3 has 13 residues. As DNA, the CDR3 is TGTGCCAGCAGCTTAGATGCGGGAACTGAAGCTTTCTTT. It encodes CASSLDAGTEAFF.

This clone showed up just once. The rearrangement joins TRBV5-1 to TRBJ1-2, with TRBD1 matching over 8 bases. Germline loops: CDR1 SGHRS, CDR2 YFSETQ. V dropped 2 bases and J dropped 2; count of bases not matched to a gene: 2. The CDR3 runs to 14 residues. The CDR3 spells CASSLRQGNYGYTF. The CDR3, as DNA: TGCGCCAGCAGCTTAAGACAGGGGAACTATGGCTACACCTTC.

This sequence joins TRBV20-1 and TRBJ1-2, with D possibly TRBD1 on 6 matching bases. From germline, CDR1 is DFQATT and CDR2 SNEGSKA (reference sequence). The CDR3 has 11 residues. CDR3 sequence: CRGTLNYGYTF. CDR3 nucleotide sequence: TGCAGGGGGACACTCAACTATGGCTACACCTTC.

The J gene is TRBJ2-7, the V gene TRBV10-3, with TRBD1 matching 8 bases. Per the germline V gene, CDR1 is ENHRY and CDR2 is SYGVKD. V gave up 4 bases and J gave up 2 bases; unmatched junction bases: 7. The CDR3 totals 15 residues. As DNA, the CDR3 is TGTGCCATCAGTGGTTTCTTGGACAGGGCCTACGAGCAGTACTTC. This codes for CAISGFLDRAYEQYF.

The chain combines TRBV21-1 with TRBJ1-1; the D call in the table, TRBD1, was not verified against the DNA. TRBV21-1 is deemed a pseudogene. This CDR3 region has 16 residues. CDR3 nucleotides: TGTGCCAGCACCTCTGGAAGGGGCGCGTGGGACACTGAAGCTTTCTTT. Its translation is CASTSGRGAWDTEAFF.

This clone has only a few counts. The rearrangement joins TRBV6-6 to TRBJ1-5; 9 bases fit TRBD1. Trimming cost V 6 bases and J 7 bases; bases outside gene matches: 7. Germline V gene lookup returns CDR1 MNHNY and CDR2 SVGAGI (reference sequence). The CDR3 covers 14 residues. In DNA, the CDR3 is TGTGCCAGCAGCCCTCGGGACAGGGAACAGCCCCAGCATTTT. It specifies CASSPRDREQPQHF.

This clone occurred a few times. CDR3 in amino acids: CASSSSGGTGELFF. The DNA of the CDR3 is TGCGCCAGCAGCTCCTCAGGGGGCACCGGGGAGCTGTTTTTT. This rearrangement joins TRBV5-1 to TRBJ2-2; 7 bases align to TRBD1. CDR1 and CDR2 (germline): SGHRS, YFSETQ. The V and J ends lost 3 bases and 4 bases, in that order; junction bases with no gene match: 3. The CDR3 totals 14 residues.

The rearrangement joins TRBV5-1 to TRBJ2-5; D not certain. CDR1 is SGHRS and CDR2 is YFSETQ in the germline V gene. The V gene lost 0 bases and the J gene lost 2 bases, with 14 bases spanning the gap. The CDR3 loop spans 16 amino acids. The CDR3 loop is CASSLGNAGWQETQYF. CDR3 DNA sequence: TGCGCCAGCAGCTTGGGCAACGCCGGGTGGCAAGAGACCCAGTACTTC.

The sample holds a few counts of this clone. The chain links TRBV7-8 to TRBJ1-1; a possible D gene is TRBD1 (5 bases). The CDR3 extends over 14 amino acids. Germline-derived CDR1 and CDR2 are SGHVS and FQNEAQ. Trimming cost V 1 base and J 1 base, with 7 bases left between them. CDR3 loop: CASSLGRENTEAFF. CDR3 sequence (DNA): TGTGCCAGCAGCTTAGGCAGGGAGAACACTGAAGCTTTCTTT.

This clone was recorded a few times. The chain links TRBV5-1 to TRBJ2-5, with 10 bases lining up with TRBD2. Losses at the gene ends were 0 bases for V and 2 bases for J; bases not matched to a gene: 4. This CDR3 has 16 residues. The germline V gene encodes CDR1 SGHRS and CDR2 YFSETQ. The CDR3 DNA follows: TGCGCCAGCAGCTTGGGCGGGGGACTAGCGCAAGAGACCCAGTACTTC. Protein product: CASSLGGGLAQETQYF.

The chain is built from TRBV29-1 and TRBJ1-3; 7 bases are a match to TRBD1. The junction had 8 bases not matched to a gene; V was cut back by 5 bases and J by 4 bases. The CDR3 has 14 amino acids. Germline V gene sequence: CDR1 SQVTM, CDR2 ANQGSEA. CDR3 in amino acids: CSVRGRNEGNTIYF. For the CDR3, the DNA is TGCAGCGTTAGGGGGCGGAATGAGGGAAACACCATATATTTT.

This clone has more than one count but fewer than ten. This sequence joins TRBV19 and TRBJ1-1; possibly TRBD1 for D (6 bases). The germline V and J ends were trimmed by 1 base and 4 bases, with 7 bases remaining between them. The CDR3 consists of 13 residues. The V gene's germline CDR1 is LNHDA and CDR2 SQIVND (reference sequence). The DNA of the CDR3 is TGTGCCAGTAGTATAGTCAGGGGCACTGAAGCTTTCTTT. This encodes CASSIVRGTEAFF.

The CDR3 reads CASSLLFSGRWDEQFF. In DNA, the CDR3 is TGTGCCAGCAGCTTACTATTTAGCGGGAGATGGGATGAGCAGTTCTTC. The chain joins TRBV7-2 to TRBJ2-1; 9 nucleotides align to TRBD2. J lost 8 bases, V lost 2 bases, and 10 bases had no gene match. Germline V lookup: CDR1 SGHTA, CDR2 FQGNSA. The CDR3 loop spans 16 amino acids.

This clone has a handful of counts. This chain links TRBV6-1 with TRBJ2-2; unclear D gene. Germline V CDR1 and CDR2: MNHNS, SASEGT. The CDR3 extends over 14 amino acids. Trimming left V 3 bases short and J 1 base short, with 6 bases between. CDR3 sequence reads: CASSDPGNTGELFF. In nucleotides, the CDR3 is TGTGCCAGCAGTGATCCCGGGAACACCGGGGAGCTGTTTTTT.

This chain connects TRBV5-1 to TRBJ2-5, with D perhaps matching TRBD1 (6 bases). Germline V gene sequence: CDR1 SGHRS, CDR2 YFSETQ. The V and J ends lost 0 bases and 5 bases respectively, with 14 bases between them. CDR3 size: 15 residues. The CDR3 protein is CASSLAAGAWETQYF. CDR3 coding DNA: TGCGCCAGCAGCTTGGCGGCAGGGGCGTGGGAGACCCAGTACTTC.

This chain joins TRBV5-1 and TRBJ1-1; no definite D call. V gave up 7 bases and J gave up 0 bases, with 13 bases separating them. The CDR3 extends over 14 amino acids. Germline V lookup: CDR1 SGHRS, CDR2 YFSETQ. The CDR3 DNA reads TGCGCCAGCGGGTCGGGGTCGGTGAACACTGAAGCTTTCTTT. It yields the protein CASGSGSVNTEAFF.

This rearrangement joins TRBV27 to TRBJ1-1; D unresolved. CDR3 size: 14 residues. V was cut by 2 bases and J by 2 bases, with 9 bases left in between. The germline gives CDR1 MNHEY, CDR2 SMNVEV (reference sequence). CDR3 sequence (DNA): TGTGCCAGCAGTTTAAAGGTTAGCAACACTGAAGCTTTCTTT. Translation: CASSLKVSNTEAFF.

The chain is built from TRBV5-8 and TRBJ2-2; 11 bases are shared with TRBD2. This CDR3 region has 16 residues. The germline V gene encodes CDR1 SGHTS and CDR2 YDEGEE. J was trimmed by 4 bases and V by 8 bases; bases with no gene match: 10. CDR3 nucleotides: TGTGCCAGTTACCCGGGGACTAGCGGAGTCACCGGGGAGCTGTTTTTT. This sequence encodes CASYPGTSGVTGELFF.

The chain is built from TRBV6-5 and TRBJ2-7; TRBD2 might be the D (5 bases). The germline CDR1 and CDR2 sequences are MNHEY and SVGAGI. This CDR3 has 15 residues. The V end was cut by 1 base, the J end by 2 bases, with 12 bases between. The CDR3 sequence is CASSYYQGGTYEQYF. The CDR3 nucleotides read TGTGCCAGCAGTTACTATCAAGGAGGCACCTACGAGCAGTACTTC.

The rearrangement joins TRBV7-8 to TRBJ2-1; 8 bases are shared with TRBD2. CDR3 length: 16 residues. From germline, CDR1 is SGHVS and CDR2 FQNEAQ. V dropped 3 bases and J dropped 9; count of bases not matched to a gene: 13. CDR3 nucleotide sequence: TGTGCCAGCAGCTTGGGCTCGGGACTAGGGGGGACTGAGCAGTTCTTC. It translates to CASSLGSGLGGTEQFF.

This chain's CDR3 is CASSETSGSADTQYF. DNA for the CDR3: TGTGCCAGCAGCGAAACCAGCGGGAGTGCAGATACGCAGTATTTT. The rearrangement joins TRBV6-1 to TRBJ2-3, with 8 positions matching TRBD2. Germline CDR1 reads MNHNS; CDR2 reads SASEGT. V shed 6 bases and J 4 bases; nucleotides not matched to a gene: 9. The CDR3 sequence is 15 residues long.

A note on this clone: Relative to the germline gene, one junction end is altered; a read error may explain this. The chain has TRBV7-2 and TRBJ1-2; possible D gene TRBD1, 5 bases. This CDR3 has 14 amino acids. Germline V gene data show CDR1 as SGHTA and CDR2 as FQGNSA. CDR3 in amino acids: CASSLATVNYGYPF. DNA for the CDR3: TGTGCCAGCAGCTTAGCGACAGTCAACTATGGCTACCCCTTC.

CDR3 bases: TGTGCCAGCAGCTTGGGAGGGTTGGGGGCCAACGTCCTGACTTTC. Translated, it gives CASSLGGLGANVLTF. The chain couples TRBV5-4 to TRBJ2-6; possibly TRBD2 for D (5 bases). The CDR3 covers 15 residues. Germline CDR1 reads SGHNT; CDR2 reads YYREEE (reference sequence). Trimming took 0 bases from V and 4 from J, leaving 8 bases between them.